The 4 T cell receptor beta chains below come from one sample, sequenced in a study of T cell clonotyping in hematopoietic cell transplantation. Sequenced by immunoSEQ multiplex PCR; TCRdb stores in-frame clones only, minus some. The table shows approximately 4,300 clones, with approximately 94% occurring only once. The input for sequencing was peripheral blood mononuclear cells, taken 30 days after allogeneic stem cell transplant. These receptors were obtained from a male patient aged 70-79 years who had an allogeneic stem cell transplant from an unrelated donor, so T cells may come from the graft donor. Some clones in this sample may be carry-over from other donors' samples.

V usage is TRBV15 and J usage is TRBJ2-3; maybe TRBD2 (5 bases). The germline gives CDR1 LNHNV, CDR2 YYDKDF (reference sequence). Trimming left V 8 bases short and J 6 bases short, with 18 bases between. The CDR3 totals 14 residues. CDR3 bases: TGTGCCACCGCGACCCGGGAAGGGTCTGATACGCAGTATTTT. Its protein product is CATATREGSDTQYF. The full variable domain, rest sourced from reference TRBV15 and TRBJ2-3, is DAMVIQNPRYQVTQFGKPVTLSCSQTLNHNVMYWYQQKSSQAPKLLFHYYDKDFNNEADTPDNFQSRRPNTSFCFLDIRSPGLGDTAMYLCATATREGSDTQYFGPGTRLTVL.

V gene TRBV29-1 combines with J gene TRBJ2-7, with 9 positions matching TRBD1. Looked up from germline, CDR1 is SQVTM and CDR2 is ANQGSEA. Trimming took 5 bases from V and 5 from J; bases not matched to a gene: 13. The length of the CDR3 is 15 residues. Here the CDR3 reads CSVPGDGQGKDEQYF. CDR3 coding DNA: TGCAGCGTTCCGGGTGATGGACAGGGGAAGGACGAGCAGTACTTC.

The chain has TRBV28 and TRBJ2-7; TRBD1 is a possible D gene (6 bases). Germline values: CDR1 MDHEN, CDR2 SYDVKM. The ends were cut back, 3 bases at V and 6 bases at J, with 12 bases in the middle. This CDR3 is built from 13 residues. The CDR3 region is CASSFRGPVEQYF. As DNA, the CDR3 is TGTGCCAGCAGTTTCAGGGGACCTGTCGAGCAGTACTTC.

The rearrangement joins TRBV28 to TRBJ2-5, with a possible D match to TRBD2 (6 bases). V was trimmed by 6 bases and J by 5 bases, leaving 16 bases between them. Germline V gene data show CDR1 as MDHEN and CDR2 as SYDVKM. CDR3 length: 14 amino acids. For the CDR3, the DNA is TGTGCCAGCAGATTCTTTGGGGAGGAGGAGACCCAGTACTTC. Translating gives CASRFFGEEETQYF.